This TCR beta chain derives from a study of beta chain features in type 1 diabetes. Sequencing targeted expressed TCRB transcripts, as all isolated RNA had been reverse transcribed. The repertoire was sequenced with immunoSEQ multiplex PCR; TCRdb's copy has only in-frame clones and lacks some. Altogether 140,000 or so clones are present, more than 9% being singletons, with the ten largest covering around 1.4%. With regard to this clone: This sample also contains other DNA sequences that code for the same CDR3.

V was pared by 4 bases and J by 1 base, with 10 bases between. This CDR3 has 13 amino acids. The germline CDR1 and CDR2 sequences are GTSNPN and SVGIG (reference sequence). This chain joins TRBV30 and TRBJ2-5, with D maybe TRBD2 (6 bases). Sequenced material: naive CD4+ T cells from blood. The sequence derives from a young man in good health. The CDR3 DNA reads as TGTGCCTGGACAGTGGGGGGCCAAGAGACCCAGTACTTC. This gives the protein CAWTVGGQETQYF.